This T cell receptor (beta chain) was found in a study of OX40 agonist ivuxolimab in advanced cancers. The germline V gene has CDR1 SGHDT and CDR2 YYEEEE. The V and J ends lost 1 base and 6 bases respectively, with 14 bases between them. The CDR3 has 16 amino acids. Sequencing was performed with immunoSEQ multiplex PCR; in TCRdb, only in-frame clones are kept and a portion is missing. The sample has about 63,000 clones; approximately 90% are singletons. Source: CD4+ or CD8+ T cells sorted from blood, taken in a trial of the OX40 agonist ivuxolimab. The chain is built from TRBV5-6 and TRBJ1-6; no clear D. The receptor comes from an adult with an advanced solid tumor such as melanoma, head and neck, liver or kidney cancer. CDR3 in DNA: TGTGCCAGCAGCTTGTTGGTGGCGCGAAGTAATTCACCCCTCCACTTT. Residues: CASSLLVARSNSPLHF.